This T cell receptor beta chain was captured by sequencing in a study of cytomegalovirus exposure and HLA in healthy donors. The germline CDR1 and CDR2 sequences are SNHLY and FYNNEI. V was cut by 7 bases and J by 0 bases, with 16 bases left in between. The CDR3 is 15 amino acids. Primers for the PCR totalled 60 Vbeta and 13 Jbeta. TCRdb's copy holds only in-frame clones and misses some; the assay was immunoSEQ multiplex PCR. The repertoire consists of 65,000 to 95,000 clones, with 60% to 80% occurring once and the leading ten covering more than 2.5%. This chain uses TRBV2 with TRBJ2-7; D perhaps matches TRBD2 (6 bases). The sequenced sample consisted of PBMCs. This sequence originates from a man aged 50 to 59 in good health and CMV-seronegative. The DNA for the CDR3 is TGTGCCAGCAACCTCGGGGGAGCTTCCTCCTACGAGCAGTACTTC. The encoded protein is CASNLGGASSYEQYF. Variable domain in full (rest from reference TRBV2 and TRBJ2-7): EPEVTQTPSHQVTQMGQEVILRCVPISNHLYFYWYRQILGQKVEFLVSFYNNEISEKSEIFDDQFSVERPDGSNFTLKIRSTKLEDSAMYFCASNLGGASSYEQYFGPGTRLTVT.